A single sample is the source of the 19 T cell receptor beta chains below, sequenced in a study of T cells in Graves' hyperthyroidism and ophthalmopathy. Amplified TCR beta CDR3 regions came from RNA transcripts. Initially, a first-round RT-PCR of the TCR CDR3 employed the HTBI primer set. TCRdb redid the calling of the multiplex PCR reads with MiXCR, one entry per CDR3 protein. The sample includes about 580,000 distinct CDR3 sequences, more than 11% seen only once; the top ten take roughly 5.5%. Sequencing was done on a sample of blood. Receptor source: a woman aged 25 to 39 with Graves' hyperthyroidism that later progressed to Graves' ophthalmopathy.

This clonotype was seen at least ten times. The DNA for the CDR3 is TGTGCCAGCAGCTTACTAGCGGGGGGTAACGAGCAGTACTTC. Translating it yields CASSLLAGGNEQYF. V and J are TRBV12-3 or TRBV12-4 and TRBJ2-7; 12 nucleotides align to TRBD2. The V segment lost 6 bases and the J segment 5 bases; nucleotides outside the gene matches: 5. The CDR3 has 14 amino acids.

V usage is TRBV4-2 and J usage is TRBJ2-7, with 7 bases matching TRBD1. V gave up 0 bases and J gave up 1 base; unmatched junction bases: 9. CDR1 is LGHNA, CDR2 YNFKEQ, per germline. CDR3 length equals 17 residues. In nucleotides, the CDR3 is TGTGCCAGCAGCCAAGATGTGGGGACAGTACGGTCCTACGAGCAGTACTTC. Translation gives CASSQDVGTVRSYEQYF.

For this clonotype: A much larger clone differs by one base, so this may be a read error. The chain combines TRBV20-1 with TRBJ1-5, with D hard to call. This CDR3 has 12 residues. In germline, CDR1 is DFQATT, CDR2 SNEGSKA (reference sequence). The CDR3 DNA reads TGCAGTGCTAGGAGTAGCAATCAGCCCCACCATTTT. Its protein product is CSARSSNQPHHF.

In this sample, this clonotype turned up many times. The rearrangement joins TRBV27 to TRBJ2-7, with a possible D match to TRBD2 (6 bases). Trimming took off 3 bases at V and 3 bases at J, with 12 bases between the two ends. The CDR3 has 14 residues. Germline loops: CDR1 MNHEY, CDR2 SMNVEV (reference sequence). CDR3 DNA: TGTGCCAGCAGTTTGGACGGGAGCTACTACGAGCAGTACTTC. Its protein is CASSLDGSYYEQYF.

This clonotype showed up just a few times. The chain combines TRBV4-2 with TRBJ2-7; 7 bases map to TRBD1. Germline CDR1 reads LGHNA; CDR2 reads YNFKEQ. Losses at the gene ends were 2 bases for V and 9 bases for J; bases not matched to a gene: 4. The CDR3 contains 12 residues. The CDR3 coding sequence is TGTGCCAGCAGCCAATCCACAGGGGTGCAGTACTTC. It translates to CASSQSTGVQYF.

The gene calls are TRBV5-1 and TRBJ1-1; D is unclear. The CDR3 is made up of 11 amino acids. Germline assignment: CDR1 SGHRS and CDR2 YFSETQ. V was shortened by 4 bases and J by 11 bases, with 12 bases between the two germline ends. The chain's CDR3 is CASSIGPWAFF. The CDR3 nucleotides read TGCGCCAGCAGCATCGGACCGTGGGCTTTCTTT.

This clonotype was seen only a few times. The V call is TRBV6-2 or TRBV6-3, the J call TRBJ2-1; TRBD2 is a possible D gene (6 bases). Trimming cost V 6 bases and J 13 bases, with 22 bases left between them. Germline CDR1 reads MNHEY; CDR2 reads SVGEGT. The CDR3 is 14 residues long. This chain's CDR3 is CASSDQPGTPIQFF. The CDR3 DNA reads as TGTGCCAGCAGCGACCAACCCGGGACTCCTATTCAGTTCTTC.

This clonotype occurred many times. The chain has TRBV7-9 and TRBJ2-7; D is possibly TRBD1 or TRBD2 (5 bases each). Germline CDR1 SEHNR, CDR2 FQNEAQ (reference sequence). The CDR3 sequence is 16 residues long. The germline V and J ends were trimmed by 5 bases and 2 bases, with 19 bases remaining between them. The CDR3 region has the DNA TGTGCCAGCAGCCCCTGGGGGAGCGGACCTACCTACGAGCAGTACTTC. Amino acids: CASSPWGSGPTYEQYF.

This clonotype was counted at least ten times. The chain employs TRBV13 and TRBJ2-7, with TRBD2 matching over 10 bases. The CDR3 is 16 residues long. Trimming cost V 0 bases and J 3 bases; bases outside gene matches: 5. The V gene's germline CDR1 is PRHDT and CDR2 FYEKMQ (reference sequence). CDR3 sequence: CASSLGPGLARYEQYF. CDR3 coding DNA: TGTGCCAGCAGCTTAGGACCGGGACTAGCGCGCTACGAGCAGTACTTC.

There are many counts of this clonotype. V gene TRBV3-1 combines with J gene TRBJ2-1; D is unresolved. The CDR3 spans 13 residues. The V gene lost 4 bases and the J gene lost 5 bases, with 9 bases spanning the gap. Germline CDR1 is LGHDT and CDR2 is YNNKEL (reference sequence). CDR3 in DNA: TGTGCCAGCAGCCCCGATTGGAACAATGAGCAGTTCTTC. It specifies CASSPDWNNEQFF.

This clonotype was seen at least ten times. The rearrangement uses TRBV7-8 and TRBJ2-7, with 10 positions matching TRBD1. CDR1 and CDR2 (germline): SGHVS, FQNEAQ. The CDR3 length is 16 residues. V lost 4 bases to trimming and J lost 5 bases; unmatched junction nucleotides: 11. The CDR3 here is CASSYGQGVLSDEQYF. CDR3 DNA sequence: TGTGCCAGCAGCTATGGACAGGGGGTACTAAGCGACGAGCAGTACTTC.

The chain couples TRBV12-3 or TRBV12-4 to TRBJ2-3; 12 nucleotides agree with TRBD2. V shed 4 bases and J 4 bases; nucleotides not matched to a gene: 6. The CDR3 length is 16 residues. CDR3: CASSSGLAGYADTQYF. The CDR3 DNA reads as TGTGCCAGCAGTTCAGGACTAGCGGGGTACGCAGATACGCAGTATTTT.

This clonotype was seen only a few times. At one boundary the junction diverges from the germline segment, which might be a read error. V is TRBV6-1 and J is TRBJ2-1, with 9 bases identical to TRBD1. The germline gives CDR1 MNHNS, CDR2 SASEGT. This CDR3 contains 14 residues. The CDR3 region is CASLGQGRFNGQFF. The CDR3 DNA follows: TGTGCCAGCCTGGGACAGGGAAGGTTCAATGGGCAGTTCTTC.

In its sample, this clonotype was seen many times. V gene TRBV24-1 combines with J gene TRBJ2-6; 8 nucleotides line up with TRBD1. In germline, CDR1 is KGHDR, CDR2 SFDVKD. V trimming: 4 bases; J trimming: 4 bases; junction bases outside the gene matches: 5. This CDR3 has 16 residues. CDR3 region: CATSETDRAGANVLTF. The CDR3 DNA is TGTGCCACCAGTGAGACGGACAGGGCCGGGGCCAACGTCCTGACTTTC.

The sample holds a few counts of this clonotype. The chain joins TRBV28 to TRBJ2-7, with D possibly being TRBD1 (6 bases). Germline lookup yields CDR1 MDHEN and CDR2 SYDVKM. Trimming removed 6 bases from V and 2 bases from J, with 14 bases in between. This CDR3 is built from 14 residues. CDR3 coding DNA: TGTGCCAGCAGCACCGTTGGGGGCGCCTACGAGCAGTACTTC. Translated, it gives CASSTVGGAYEQYF.

This clonotype was seen more than once but under ten times. This sequence joins TRBV20-1 and TRBJ2-7; weak D call: TRBD1 (6 bases). From germline, CDR1 is DFQATT and CDR2 SNEGSKA (reference sequence). With 6 bases removed from V and 3 bases from J, the gap between germline ends came to 12 bases. This CDR3 spans 12 amino acids. DNA for the CDR3: TGCAGTGCGTTGGACAGAGTCTACGAGCAGTACTTC. Protein sequence: CSALDRVYEQYF.

The sample holds many counts of this clonotype. V and J are TRBV2 and TRBJ2-7; 8 bases match TRBD1. Germline V CDR1 and CDR2: SNHLY, FYNNEI. Trimming at V came to 6 bases and at J to 1 base, leaving 8 bases not matched to a gene. The CDR3 sequence is 15 residues long. The CDR3 nucleotides read TGTGCCAGCAGGGACCCAGGGGGCCGATCCTACGAGCAGTACTTC. Protein: CASRDPGGRSYEQYF.

This clonotype was observed a few times. The chain combines TRBV4-1 with TRBJ2-7, with 8 bases that match TRBD1. The CDR3 has 14 amino acids. V was pared by 0 bases and J by 3 bases, with 1 base of the junction left unmatched. Germline CDR1 and CDR2: MGHRA and YSYEKL. The CDR3 sequence: CASSQDRGLYEQYF. CDR3 in DNA: TGCGCCAGCAGCCAAGACAGGGGGCTCTACGAGCAGTACTTC.

The J gene is TRBJ2-1, the V gene TRBV7-2; D is unresolved. The CDR3 is 12 amino acids. Trimming stripped 5 bases from V and 10 bases from J, with 12 bases between. Germline assignment: CDR1 SGHTA and CDR2 FQGNSA. CDR3 protein: CASSPSFGEQFF. Written as DNA, the CDR3 is TGTGCCAGCAGCCCGTCCTTCGGGGAGCAGTTCTTC.